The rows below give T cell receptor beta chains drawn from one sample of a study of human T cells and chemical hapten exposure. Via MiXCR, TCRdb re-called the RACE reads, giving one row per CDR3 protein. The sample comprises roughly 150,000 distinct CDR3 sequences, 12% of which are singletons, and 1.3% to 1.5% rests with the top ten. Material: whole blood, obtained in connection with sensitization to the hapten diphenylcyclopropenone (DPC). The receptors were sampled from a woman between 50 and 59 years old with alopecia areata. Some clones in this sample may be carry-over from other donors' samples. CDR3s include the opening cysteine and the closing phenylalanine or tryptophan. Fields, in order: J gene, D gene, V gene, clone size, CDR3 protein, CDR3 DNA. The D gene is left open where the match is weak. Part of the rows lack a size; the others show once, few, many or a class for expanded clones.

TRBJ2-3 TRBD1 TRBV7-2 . CASSLAGQGRTDTQYF TGTGCCAGCAGCTTAGCGGGACAGGGTAGGACAGATACGCAGTATTTT
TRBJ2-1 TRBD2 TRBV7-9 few CASSLFTSGSSYNEQFF TGTGCCAGCAGCTTATTTACTAGCGGAAGCTCCTACAATGAGCAGTTCTTC
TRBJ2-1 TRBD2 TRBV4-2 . CASSQESTSGSYNEQFF TGTGCCAGCAGCCAAGAATCAACTAGCGGCTCCTACAATGAGCAGTTCTTC
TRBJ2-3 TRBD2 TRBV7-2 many CASSSLRWASGSTDTQYF TGTGCCAGCAGCTCCCTCCGGTGGGCTAGCGGGAGCACAGATACGCAGTATTTT
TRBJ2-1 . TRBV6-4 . CASSGQPGNEQFF TGTGCCAGCAGTGGCCAGCCGGGCAATGAGCAGTTCTTC
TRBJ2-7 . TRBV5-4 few CASRAEGFYEQYF TGTGCCAGCAGGGCTGAGGGGTTCTACGAGCAGTACTTC
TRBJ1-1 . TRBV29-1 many CSGRTTEAFF TGCAGCGGGAGGACAACTGAAGCTTTCTTT
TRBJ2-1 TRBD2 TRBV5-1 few CASSHLAGGPNEQFF TGCGCCAGCAGCCATCTAGCGGGGGGCCCCAATGAGCAGTTCTTC
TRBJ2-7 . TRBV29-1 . CSVVRDKGSYEQYF TGCAGCGTTGTCCGGGACAAGGGAAGCTACGAGCAGTACTTC
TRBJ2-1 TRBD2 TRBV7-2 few CASSLVAGGNEQFF TGTGCCAGCAGCTTAGTAGCGGGAGGCAATGAGCAGTTCTTC
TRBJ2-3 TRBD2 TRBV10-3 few CAISEQLTSLEVDTQYF TGTGCCATCAGTGAGCAACTGACTAGCCTTGAGGTGGATACGCAGTATTTT
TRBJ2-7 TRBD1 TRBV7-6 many CASSWGQGNEQYF TGTGCCAGCAGCTGGGGACAGGGGAACGAGCAGTACTTC
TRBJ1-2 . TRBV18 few CASSPYGEGYTF TGTGCCAGCTCACCATACGGGGAGGGCTACACCTTC
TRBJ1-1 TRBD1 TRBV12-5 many CASGLVWTGSEGAFF TGTGCTAGTGGTTTGGTATGGACAGGGTCGGAGGGAGCTTTCTTT
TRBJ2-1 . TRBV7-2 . CASSLEGGIPNEQFF TGTGCCAGCAGCTTAGAAGGCGGGATCCCGAATGAGCAGTTCTTC
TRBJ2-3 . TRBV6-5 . CASSYEVADTQYF TGTGCCAGCAGTTACGAAGTGGCAGATACGCAGTATTTT
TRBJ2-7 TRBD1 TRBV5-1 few CASSLVGGSPSYEQYF TGCGCCAGCAGCTTGGTAGGGGGCAGCCCCTCCTACGAGCAGTACTTC
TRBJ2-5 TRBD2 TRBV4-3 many CASSQDPSGLETQYF TGCGCCAGCAGCCAAGATCCTAGCGGCCTAGAGACCCAGTACTTC
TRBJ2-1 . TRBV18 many CASSPRGGTPRNEQFF TGTGCCAGCTCACCGAGGGGGGGGACCCCCAGGAATGAGCAGTTCTTC
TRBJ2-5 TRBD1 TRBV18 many CASSPGQQETQYF TGTGCCAGCAGTCCGGGACAGCAAGAGACCCAGTACTTC
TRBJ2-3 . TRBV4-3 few CASSLYETPSTDTQYF TGCGCCAGCAGCCTCTACGAGACCCCGAGCACAGATACGCAGTATTTT
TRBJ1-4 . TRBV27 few CASASGEKLFF TGTGCCAGCGCTTCAGGTGAAAAACTGTTTTTT
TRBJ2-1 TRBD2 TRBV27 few CATVGTSGRGYEQFF TGTGCCACCGTTGGGACTAGCGGGAGGGGGTATGAGCAGTTCTTC
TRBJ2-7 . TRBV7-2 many CASSSRDPQSYEQYF TGTGCCAGCAGCTCCCGGGACCCACAATCCTACGAGCAGTACTTC
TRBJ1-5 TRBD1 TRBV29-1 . CSVRDRESWQPQHF TGCAGCGTTCGGGACAGGGAATCCTGGCAGCCCCAGCATTTT
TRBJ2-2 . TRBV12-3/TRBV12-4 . CARLLRPTGTGELFF TGTGCCAGACTCCTTCGGCCTACCGGGACCGGGGAGCTGTTTTTT
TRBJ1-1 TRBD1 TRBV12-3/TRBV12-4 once CASSPRQGRNTEAFF TGTGCCAGCAGTCCTCGACAGGGGAGGAACACTGAAGCTTTCTTT
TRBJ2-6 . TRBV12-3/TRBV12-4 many CASSFAGPGANVLTF TGTGCCAGCAGTTTTGCGGGGCCTGGGGCCAACGTCCTGACTTTC
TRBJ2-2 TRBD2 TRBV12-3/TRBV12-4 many CASSRRLAGNTGELFF TGTGCCAGCAGTCGACGACTAGCGGGTAACACCGGGGAGCTGTTTTTT
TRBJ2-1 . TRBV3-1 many CASSQGRREQFF TGTGCCAGCAGCCAAGGGAGGCGTGAGCAGTTCTTC
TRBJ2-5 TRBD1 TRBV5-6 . CASSRRQGALQETQYF TGTGCCAGCAGCCGACGACAGGGGGCGCTTCAAGAGACCCAGTACTTC
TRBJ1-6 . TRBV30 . CASSFGGRNSPLHF TGTGCCTCGTCTTTCGGGGGACGTAATTCACCCCTCCACTTT
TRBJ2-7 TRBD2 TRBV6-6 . CASRPQTSGSYERYF TGTGCCAGCAGGCCCCAGACTAGCGGGAGCTACGAGCGGTACTTC
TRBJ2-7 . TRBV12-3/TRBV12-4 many CASRPQGSSYEQYF TGTGCCAGCAGACCACAGGGAAGCTCCTACGAGCAGTACTTC
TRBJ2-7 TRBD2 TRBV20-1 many CSATWGLAGGPPYEQYF TGCAGTGCTACCTGGGGACTAGCGGGAGGGCCCCCCTACGAGCAGTACTTC
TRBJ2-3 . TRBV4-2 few CASSQGLGASSPFDTDTQYF TGTGCCAGCAGCCAAGGGCTCGGGGCTAGCAGTCCCTTTGACACAGATACGCAGTATTTT
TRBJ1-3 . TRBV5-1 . CASSLVSNSGNTIYF TGCGCCAGCAGCTTGGTGTCTAACTCTGGAAACACCATATATTTT
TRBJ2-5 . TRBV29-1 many CSVTKTAPIKETQYF TGCAGCGTGACCAAGACAGCGCCGATTAAAGAGACCCAGTACTTC
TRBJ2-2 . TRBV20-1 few CSARDPGVAGKGTGELFF TGCAGTGCTAGAGATCCGGGGGTAGCAGGGAAGGGCACCGGGGAGCTGTTTTTT
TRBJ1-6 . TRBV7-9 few CASSFGDQNSPLHF TGTGCCAGCAGCTTCGGGGACCAAAATTCACCCCTCCACTTT
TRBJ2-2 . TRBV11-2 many CASSLGLALTGELFF TGTGCCAGCAGCTTAGGTCTAGCACTCACCGGGGAGCTGTTTTTT
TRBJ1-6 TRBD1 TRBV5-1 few CASSRDRPYNSPLHF TGCGCCAGCAGCAGGGACAGGCCTTATAATTCACCCCTCCACTTT
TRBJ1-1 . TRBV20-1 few CSASYSNVIMNTEAFF TGCAGTGCTAGTTATAGTAATGTAATCATGAACACTGAAGCTTTCTTT
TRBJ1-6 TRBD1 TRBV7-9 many CASSPSRGNSPLHF TGTGCCAGCAGCCCTAGCAGGGGGAATTCACCCCTCCACTTT
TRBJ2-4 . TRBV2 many CASNERGRNIQYF TGTGCCAGCAATGAGAGAGGGCGGAACATTCAGTACTTC
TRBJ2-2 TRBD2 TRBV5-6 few CASSLLPAGSGGELFF TGTGCCAGCAGCTTGTTACCAGCGGGATCGGGCGGGGAGCTGTTTTTT
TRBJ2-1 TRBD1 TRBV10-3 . CAIKEGATADEQFF TGTGCCATCAAAGAGGGGGCGACAGCGGATGAGCAGTTCTTC
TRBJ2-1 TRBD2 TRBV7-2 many CASSLRLAGGGNEQFF TGTGCCAGCAGCTTAAGGCTAGCGGGAGGTGGGAATGAGCAGTTCTTC
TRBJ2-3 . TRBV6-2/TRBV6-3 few CASSYSYSSTDTQYF TGTGCCAGCAGTTACTCATACTCTAGCACAGATACGCAGTATTTT
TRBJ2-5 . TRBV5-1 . CASSIPGQETQYF TGCGCCAGCAGCATCCCAGGGCAAGAGACCCAGTACTTC
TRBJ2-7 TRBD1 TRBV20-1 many CSGRDRDYEQYF TGCAGTGGCCGGGACAGAGACTACGAGCAGTACTTC
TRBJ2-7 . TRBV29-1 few CSVSRTLSYEQYF TGCAGCGTTTCTCGCACTCTGTCCTACGAGCAGTACTTC
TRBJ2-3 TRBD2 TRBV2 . CASMAGGPGDTQYF TGTGCCAGCATGGCGGGAGGGCCGGGTGATACGCAGTATTTT
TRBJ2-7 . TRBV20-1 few CSASLNEQYF TGCAGTGCTAGTCTGAACGAGCAGTACTTC
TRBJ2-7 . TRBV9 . CASSVDPGSFSYEQYF TGTGCCAGCAGCGTAGATCCGGGGTCATTCTCCTACGAGCAGTACTTC
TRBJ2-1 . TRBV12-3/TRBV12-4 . CASSLEKGVPYNEQFF TGTGCCAGCAGTTTAGAGAAGGGAGTACCCTACAATGAGCAGTTCTTC
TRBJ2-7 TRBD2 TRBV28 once CASNPPGLDGPYEQYF TGTGCCAGCAACCCTCCGGGACTAGACGGCCCCTACGAGCAGTACTTC